The 21 T cell receptor beta chains given below trace back to one sample, sequenced in a study of low-dose radiotherapy and immunotherapy resistance in tumors (dated by TCRdb to between 2020 and 2023). Sequencing was carried out with an Illumina HiSeq 2500. Superscript III and a set of TRAV- and TRBV-specific primers were used to synthesize first-strand cDNA, so that both TCRalpha and TCRbeta chains were covered. TCRs were amplified with Phusion for about 22 PCR cycles using a constant-region primer together with the adapter attached to the V primers. Using fastp trimming at Q25 and MiXCR clonotype assembly, TCRdb reanalyzed the public sequencing data and kept in-frame beta chains. Identical CDR3 protein sequences are pooled into one entry, listed with their most common genes and DNA. The sample table contains about 91,000 distinct CDR3 sequences; only one count was recorded for 20% to 25% of them. The ten largest clonotypes hold around 13% of the sample.

What the time point label conveys for this sample: after trial treatment. The sample's treatment or condition label is to be understood as: LDRT plus nivolumab, ipilimumab, low-dose cyclophosphamide and aspirin (RACIN trial). Sequenced material: PBMCs, taken after low-dose radiotherapy plus immunotherapy. All receptors derive from a female donor with ovarian cancer.

This clonotype occurred many times. V is TRBV5-1 and J is TRBJ1-5; TRBD1 matches at 7 bases. Looked up from germline, CDR1 is SGHRS and CDR2 is YFSETQ. This CDR3 spans 15 amino acids. The J segment lost 4 bases and the V segment lost 4 bases, leaving 8 bases of the junction unmatched. CDR3 bases: TGCGCCAGCAGCATTAACCCAGGGGGGAATCAGCCCCAGCATTTT. It encodes CASSINPGGNQPQHF.

This clonotype was seen ten or more times. V usage is TRBV15 and J usage is TRBJ2-6; D not certain. With 4 bases removed from V and 0 bases from J, the gap between germline ends came to 10 bases. The length of the CDR3 is 16 residues. The germline V gene has CDR1 LNHNV and CDR2 YYDKDF (reference sequence). CDR3 sequence (DNA): TGTGCCACCAGCAAGGATCACCTCTCTGGGGCCAACGTCCTGACTTTC. This translates into CATSKDHLSGANVLTF. Using reference TRBV15 and TRBJ2-6 for the parts outside the CDR3, the full variable domain is DAMVIQNPRYQVTQFGKPVTLSCSQTLNHNVMYWYQQKSSQAPKLLFHYYDKDFNNEADTPDNFQSRRPNTSFCFLDIRSPGLGDTAMYLCATSKDHLSGANVLTFGAGSRLTVL.

The table lists this clonotype with many counts. The V gene is TRBV2, the J gene TRBJ1-1, with a tentative D call TRBD1 (5 bases). This CDR3 region has 10 residues. Trimming left V 3 bases short and J 9 bases short, with 5 bases between. Germline V lookup: CDR1 SNHLY, CDR2 FYNNEI. CDR3 residues: CASSEDKAFF. In nucleotides, the CDR3 is TGTGCCAGCAGTGAGGACAAAGCTTTCTTT. Together with reference TRBV2 and TRBJ1-1, the CDR3 gives the full variable domain: EPEVTQTPSHQVTQMGQEVILRCVPISNHLYFYWYRQILGQKVEFLVSFYNNEISEKSEIFDDQFSVERPDGSNFTLKIRSTKLEDSAMYFCASSEDKAFFGQGTRLTVV.

This clonotype was seen repeatedly, ten times or more. The V call is TRBV6-2 or TRBV6-3, the J call TRBJ1-2, with D possibly matching TRBD1 (6 bases). CDR1 and CDR2 (germline): MNHEY, SVGEGT. This CDR3 is built from 13 residues. Trimming removed 5 bases at V and 4 bases at J, with 11 bases between. The CDR3 is CASSIGQLYGYTF. In DNA, the CDR3 is TGTGCCAGCAGTATCGGACAGCTCTATGGCTACACCTTC.

The sample holds many counts of this clonotype. CDR3 sequence: CASSRETVSQPQHF. CDR3 in DNA: TGTGCCAGTAGCCGGGAGACTGTGAGTCAGCCCCAGCATTTT. The chain uses TRBV19 and TRBJ1-5, with D uncertain. Germline V gives CDR1 LNHDA, CDR2 SQIVND (reference sequence). This CDR3 has 14 residues. With 6 bases removed from V and 6 bases from J, the gap between germline ends came to 15 bases.

The sample holds many counts of this clonotype. The gene calls are TRBV20-1 and TRBJ2-3; either TRBD1 or TRBD2 may fit D (5 bases each). Germline CDR1 reads DFQATT; CDR2 reads SNEGSKA (reference sequence). CDR3 size: 14 residues. The V end was cut by 3 bases, the J end by 3 bases, with 13 bases between. The CDR3 loop is CSASRDGGTDTQYF. The CDR3 DNA follows: TGCAGTGCTAGCAGGGACGGCGGGACAGATACGCAGTATTTT.

The genes are TRBV28 and TRBJ1-4; unclear D gene. This CDR3 spans 13 amino acids. The germline gives CDR1 MDHEN, CDR2 SYDVKM. V lost 6 bases and J 1 base, leaving 6 bases between the germline ends. The CDR3 reads CASRGITNEKLFF. The CDR3 DNA follows: TGTGCCAGCAGGGGAATAACTAATGAAAAACTGTTTTTT.

This clonotype occurred many times. The chain recombines TRBV30 with TRBJ1-5; D not resolved. This CDR3 contains 13 residues. V lost 4 bases and J 2 bases, leaving 9 bases between the germline ends. Germline CDR1 reads GTSNPN; CDR2 reads SVGIG (reference sequence). CDR3 region: CAWTIGGNQPQHF. The CDR3 DNA follows: TGTGCCTGGACTATAGGTGGCAATCAGCCCCAGCATTTT.

This clonotype was detected ten times or more. The V call is TRBV6-6, the J call TRBJ2-7; 11 bases fit TRBD2. The CDR3 has 15 residues. V lost 2 bases and J lost 2; bases outside the gene matches: 2. Looked up from germline, CDR1 is MNHNY and CDR2 is SVGAGI (reference sequence). The CDR3 coding sequence is TGTGCCAGCAGTTACGCTAGCGGGGGGCCCTACGAGCAGTACTTC. Its translation: CASSYASGGPYEQYF.

This clonotype was recorded at least ten times. The chain combines TRBV21-1 with TRBJ2-7; TRBD1, the table's D call, was not compared with the DNA. TRBV21-1 is annotated as a pseudogene. This CDR3 has 15 residues. In DNA, the CDR3 is TGTGCCAGCAGCAAAGGAGGGGGTCCGACCTACGAGCAGTACTTC. Its protein is CASSKGGGPTYEQYF.

This clonotype was seen once. With only one base between it and a far larger clone, this is likely a read error. The genes are TRBV10-3 and TRBJ2-2, with D possibly being TRBD2 (6 bases). The germline CDR1 and CDR2 sequences are ENHRY and SYGVKD. The CDR3 is 15 residues long. V lost 4 bases and J 1 base, leaving 10 bases between the germline ends. In DNA, the CDR3 is TGTGCCATCAGTGCACCAGCGGGGAACACCGGGGAGCTGTTTTTT. Translated: CAISAPAGNTGELFF.

This clonotype was counted many times. The rearrangement uses TRBV9 and TRBJ2-2; no clear D gene. The germline V and J ends were trimmed by 3 bases and 1 base, with 7 bases remaining between them. This CDR3 has 14 amino acids. CDR1 and CDR2 (germline): SGDLS, YYNGEE. The CDR3 spells CASSARMNTGELFF. The DNA for the CDR3 is TGTGCCAGCAGCGCCAGGATGAACACCGGGGAGCTGTTTTTT. Full variable domain (missing parts from reference TRBV9 and TRBJ2-2): DSGVTQTPKHLITATGQRVTLRCSPRSGDLSVYWYQQSLDQGLQFLIQYYNGEERAKGNILERFSAQQFPDLHSELNLSSLELGDSALYFCASSARMNTGELFFGEGSRLTVL.

This clonotype was detected only a few times. The CDR3 nucleotides read TGTGCCAGCAGTGTTGGGGCTAGCGGGGGGAAAATGAATACGCAGTATTTT. Translation: CASSVGASGGKMNTQYF. The chain combines TRBV6-2 or TRBV6-3 with TRBJ2-3; 11 bases match TRBD2. Germline V CDR1 and CDR2: MNHEY, SVGEGT. V lost 5 bases to trimming and J lost 7 bases; unmatched junction nucleotides: 14. The CDR3 contains 17 residues.

This clonotype was seen only a few times. The chain combines TRBV30 with TRBJ2-2, with a possible D match to TRBD2 (6 bases). Trimming left V 4 bases short and J 3 bases short, with 15 bases between. This CDR3 has 15 amino acids. Germline CDR1 and CDR2: GTSNPN and SVGIG (reference sequence). The CDR3 DNA follows: TGTGCCTGGACCGGGATTGGCGGGGACACCGGGGAGCTGTTTTTT. Encoded protein: CAWTGIGGDTGELFF.

This clonotype occurred many times. This chain uses TRBV27 with TRBJ2-7, with 8 bases matching TRBD2. The CDR3 has 14 residues. The trim removed 5 bases at V and 3 bases at J, leaving 6 bases unmatched. From germline, CDR1 is MNHEY and CDR2 SMNVEV (reference sequence). The CDR3 spells CASSPSAGGYEQYF. The DNA of the CDR3 is TGTGCCAGCAGTCCCTCGGCGGGGGGCTACGAGCAGTACTTC.

This clonotype occurred many times. This CDR3 reads CASSPFSPGSPFYNEQFF. The CDR3 DNA is TGTGCCAGCAGCCCCTTCTCTCCGGGGTCCCCTTTCTACAATGAGCAGTTCTTC. The chain recombines TRBV7-9 with TRBJ2-1; a weak D match, TRBD2 (5 bases). V gave up 5 bases and J gave up 3 bases, with 23 bases separating them. Per germline, CDR1 SEHNR and CDR2 FQNEAQ (reference sequence). CDR3 length: 18 residues.

This clonotype was counted ten times or more. V gene TRBV24-1 combines with J gene TRBJ2-2; TRBD1 is a possible D gene (5 bases). CDR3 length equals 16 residues. Germline CDR1 KGHDR, CDR2 SFDVKD. V was cut by 0 bases and J by 3 bases, with 10 bases left in between. CDR3: CATSDLRQGDTGELFF. The CDR3 DNA sequence: TGTGCCACCAGTGATTTGCGGCAGGGTGACACCGGGGAGCTGTTTTTT.

This clonotype was counted ten times or more. The rearrangement links TRBV18 to TRBJ1-1; 7 bases match TRBD1. Germline loops: CDR1 KGHSH, CDR2 LQKENI. The V gene end was trimmed by 0 bases and the J gene end by 1 base; junction bases not matched to a gene: 2. The CDR3 has 15 amino acids. The CDR3 reads CASSPPTGKNTEAFF. The DNA for the CDR3 is TGTGCCAGCTCACCACCGACAGGGAAGAACACTGAAGCTTTCTTT.

This clonotype was observed many times. This sequence joins TRBV5-1 and TRBJ1-5, with D perhaps matching TRBD1 (5 bases). Trimming left V 4 bases short and J 4 bases short, with 12 bases between. CDR1 is SGHRS and CDR2 is YFSETQ in the germline V gene. CDR3 length: 14 residues. CDR3 DNA: TGCGCCAGCAGCCCCCTGGGGGGAAATCAGCCCCAGCATTTT. Protein sequence: CASSPLGGNQPQHF.

This chain links TRBV7-3 with TRBJ2-1; TRBD1 agrees at 8 bases. The CDR3 has 16 residues. V lost 5 bases and J lost 0; bases outside the gene matches: 6. Germline CDR1 SGHTA, CDR2 FQGTGA. CDR3 region: CASSPHRGSSYNEQFF. CDR3 nucleotides: TGTGCCAGCAGCCCACACAGGGGGAGCTCCTACAATGAGCAGTTCTTC.

In its sample, this clonotype was seen many times. The genes are TRBV23-1 and TRBJ2-3; D ambiguous. TRBV23-1 is noted as an ORF with a role that remains uncertain. The CDR3 covers 12 residues. Trimming removed 6 bases at V and 2 bases at J, with 6 bases between. CDR3 DNA: TGCGCCAGCAGAGAGCTCACAGATACGCAGTATTTT. Translated, it gives CASRELTDTQYF.